This T cell receptor (beta chain) was recovered during a study of T cells after yellow fever vaccination. Trimming pared 5 bases from V and 0 bases from J, leaving 14 bases between. The CDR3 extends over 16 amino acids. TCRdb re-called the 5' RACE reads through MiXCR, storing one row per CDR3 protein. The repertoire includes 620,000 or so distinct CDR3 sequences, around 12% of them detected once, and under 15% sits in the top ten. The clonotype comes from a man aged 25-40 years who received the YFV17D yellow fever vaccine. The specimen was PBMCs, collected on the day of the yellow fever booster vaccination. This sequence joins TRBV12-3 or TRBV12-4 and TRBJ1-3; unclear D gene. CDR3 nucleotide sequence: TGTGCCAGCAGTCCAAAGGCTCCCTACTCTGGAAACACCATATATTTT. Translated, it gives CASSPKAPYSGNTIYF.